This TCR beta chain comes out of a study of T cells in Graves' hyperthyroidism and ophthalmopathy (dated by TCRdb to the late 2010s). Broadly, across the study: Peripheral blood was sampled at the time of initial diagnosis, prior to any treatment. TCR V-J signatures able to tell the groups apart were searched for in a discovery cohort of around 95 patients, of whom approximately 40 had Graves' ophthalmopathy and about 55 had stable Graves' hyperthyroidism. An independent validation cohort of some 18 hyperthyroidism patients and some 15 patients who later progressed to ophthalmopathy tested prospective prediction of ophthalmopathy. The approximately 100 discovery patients were randomly split 7:3 into training and test sets. The study also compared thyroid tissue and blood T-cell repertoires from 5 to 7 Graves' hyperthyroidism patients. After blood sampling, hyperthyroidism patients were treated with methimazole at a starting dose of 30 mg daily, and ophthalmopathy patients were treated with high-dose intravenous methylprednisolone. The paper reports TCR Vbeta CDR3 sequencing of approximately 130 peripheral blood samples: 43 ophthalmopathy, fewer than 85 hyperthyroidism and approximately 17 progressor patients. On the study overall, not on this receptor specifically: Sample size was not statistically predetermined, and blinding of investigators to group allocation was not performed. Blood samples also contained most of the expanded thyroid clonotypes (frequency above 0.001), which suggests that blood repertoires may reflect thyroid immune responses. In cross-validation, a model built on a 13 V-J signature told ophthalmopathy apart from stable hyperthyroidism with 85% to 90% sensitivity and around 81% specificity, and in testing the same model reached 80%/75%. In validation, progression to ophthalmopathy was predicted by the model with 65% to 71% sensitivity and approximately 78% specificity, a median of roughly six months before onset.

About this clonotype: The target of this receptor is not known. No much larger clonotype is one base removed from it; base qualities were not supplied.

The cysteine opens and the phenylalanine closes a CDR3 of 16 amino acids. Only CDR3 DNA is held: 48 bases, read in frame from base 1. The germline V gene encodes CDR1 LGHNA and CDR2 YNFKEQ. V loses 4 bases of germline sequence and J loses 3 bases, and the interval between the two ends is 16 bases. The TCR beta CDR3 regions were amplified from the RNA transcripts. A first-round RT-PCR of the TCR CDR3 used the HTBI primer set with the Qiagen OneStep RT-PCR kit. A second multiplex PCR round built the libraries, followed by size selection and purification. The libraries were sequenced on an Illumina HiSeq2000 using paired-end 100 bp reads. Per the source publication's procedure: SOAPnuke was used to process the raw data, with reads discarded if the reads contained adapters or uncalled bases, had a mean Phred below 15, or lacked an exact constant-primer or identifier match. High-quality paired reads were merged with COPE v1.2.5, and unique nucleotide sequences were defined as clonotypes. Clonotypes were aligned to IMGT TRBV, TRBD and TRBJ reference segments using MiTCR v1.1. Only V-J combinations with frequency above 0.0001, covering about 99% of repertoires, were analysed. A TCS score was defined as the ratio between F50 (clonal expansion) and ExV (chaos), using BLOSUM62-based TCRdist between CDR3 peptides within each V-J. Welch's t-statistics and random forest reduced roughly 530 V-J features to 10 to 15, which were used in a naive Bayes classifier (R e1071). Using fastp at Q25 and MiXCR, TCRdb reprocessed the public reads and kept productive beta chains. Rows matching on CDR3 protein sequence are summarized as one entry with the most common DNA and genes. TCRdb's processing, not the authors' own work, is the source of the V and J calls. Present in this sample are over 700,000 distinct CDR3 sequences, under 20% of which were seen just once. 16% of the sample is held by the ten biggest clonotypes.

Hyperthyroidism patients were newly diagnosed, had a disease duration of under 2 months, and were aged 18 to 65 years. Patients with uncontrolled infections, other autoimmune diseases, pregnancy or lactation were excluded. Diagnoses were based on clinical symptoms, serum thyroxine and TRAb, thyroid ultrasound and orbital computed tomography. Blood from progressor patients was drawn when they were first diagnosed with hyperthyroidism, before any ophthalmopathy symptoms appeared. Ficoll-Paque density gradient centrifugation was used to isolate PBMCs from around 9.1 ml of fresh peripheral blood. Progressor patients were initially diagnosed with Graves' hyperthyroidism and developed ophthalmopathy during follow-up. Total RNA was extracted with Trizol reagent, and quality was checked on an Agilent 2100 Bioanalyzer.

The V and J segments used are TRBV4-2 and TRBJ1-3; a confident D gene designation cannot be given. Material for sequencing was blood. The sequence came from a woman aged 45 to 65 with Graves' hyperthyroidism that later progressed to Graves' ophthalmopathy. The nucleotides read TGTGCCAGCAGCCTAGACCAGACTAGCTTTGGAAACACCATATATTTT. This is translated as CASSLDQTSFGNTIYF.